This entry lists 15 T cell receptor beta chains sequenced from one sample in a study of Graves' ophthalmopathy and Graves' hyperthyroidism (dated by TCRdb to the late 2010s). Sequencer: Illumina HiSeq 2000. For repertoire sequencing, the TCR beta CDR3 regions were amplified from RNA transcripts. HTBI primers and the Qiagen OneStep RT-PCR kit were used in a first-round RT-PCR, which was followed by a second-round multiplex PCR, size selection and purification. Using fastp at Q25 and MiXCR, TCRdb reprocessed the public reads and kept productive beta chains. For every CDR3 protein sequence, its rows merge into one entry that carries the most common genes and DNA. The sample has 200,000 to 250,000 distinct CDR3 sequences on record, roughly 21% of them singletons. The ten most abundant clones make up 43% of the sample. Sequencing was carried out using peripheral blood. These receptors all come from a woman in her forties or fifties with Graves' ophthalmopathy. Donor details come from another sample of the same person, matched by shared clones.

This clonotype occurred a few times. Being one base from a much bigger clone, this may be a read error. The V call is TRBV9, the J call TRBJ2-7, with unresolved D. The CDR3 sequence is 14 residues long. Trimming stripped 0 bases from V and 0 bases from J, with 7 bases between. Germline V lookup: CDR1 SGDLS, CDR2 YYNGEE. The DNA for the CDR3 is TGTGCCAGCAGCGTAGAGGCCAGCTCCTACGAGCAGTACTTC. As protein: CASSVEASSYEQYF.

This chain joins TRBV29-1 and TRBJ1-1; D is undetermined. CDR3 length: 13 residues. Trimming removed 4 bases from V and 2 bases from J, with 11 bases in between. Germline-derived CDR1 and CDR2 are SQVTM and ANQGSEA. This chain's CDR3 is CSVAHKENTEAFF. CDR3 nucleotide sequence: TGCAGCGTTGCCCACAAAGAAAACACTGAAGCTTTCTTT. Variable domain in full (rest from reference TRBV29-1 and TRBJ1-1): SAVISQKPSRDICQRGTSLTIQCQVDSQVTMMFWYRQQPGQSLTLIATANQGSEATYESGFVIDKFPISRPNLTFSTLTVSNMSPEDSSIYLCSVAHKENTEAFFGQGTRLTVV.

This clonotype was picked up many times. This chain's CDR3 is CASSLRGDEQYF. CDR3 DNA sequence: TGTGCCAGCTCATTAAGGGGGGACGAGCAGTACTTC. The chain carries TRBV18 and TRBJ2-7; D assignment may be TRBD1 or TRBD2 (6 bases each). The V end lost 5 bases, the J end lost 5 bases, and 10 bases lay between the germline ends. CDR1 and CDR2 (germline): KGHSH, LQKENI. The CDR3 covers 12 residues.

This clonotype was seen at least ten times. The chain is built from TRBV5-1 and TRBJ2-5; 9 nucleotides match TRBD1. CDR3 length: 16 amino acids. The V and J ends lost 4 bases and 7 bases, in that order; junction bases with no gene match: 14. Germline loops: CDR1 SGHRS, CDR2 YFSETQ. Here the CDR3 reads CASSPRGQGTRGTQYF. The CDR3 DNA is TGCGCCAGCAGCCCGAGAGGACAGGGGACCCGGGGGACCCAGTACTTC.

The chain carries TRBV29-1 and TRBJ1-2, with 7 bases fitting TRBD1. J lost 4 bases, V lost 5 bases, and 7 bases had no gene match. The CDR3 covers 13 residues. Germline V gene sequence: CDR1 SQVTM, CDR2 ANQGSEA. The CDR3 sequence: CSVSSGTAYGYTF. In nucleotides, the CDR3 is TGCAGCGTTTCATCCGGGACAGCCTATGGCTACACCTTC.

The chain couples TRBV6-1 to TRBJ2-7, with 12 bases aligning to TRBD2. Germline V gene lookup returns CDR1 MNHNS and CDR2 SASEGT. The V segment lost 9 bases and the J segment 7 bases; nucleotides outside the gene matches: 7. The length of the CDR3 is 13 residues. CDR3 sequence: CASGLAGLGEQYF. In DNA form, the CDR3 reads TGTGCCAGTGGACTAGCGGGGTTGGGGGAGCAGTACTTC.

This clonotype was detected ten times or more. This chain links TRBV6-1 with TRBJ2-2, with TRBD2 matching over 7 bases. V lost 4 bases, J lost 7 bases, and 3 bases stayed unmatched. CDR3 size: 13 residues. CDR1 MNHNS and CDR2 SASEGT come from the germline V gene. The CDR3 DNA sequence: TGTGCCAGCAGTGCTGGGAGGGACGGGGAGCTGTTTTTT. It is translated as CASSAGRDGELFF.

This clonotype was seen only a few times. The chain combines TRBV4-1 with TRBJ2-7; 7 bases align to TRBD1. Germline V gene lookup returns CDR1 MGHRA and CDR2 YSYEKL. This CDR3 region has 16 residues. Germline trimming cut 2 bases from V and 1 base from J; bases unmatched to any gene: 8. This chain's CDR3 is CASSQTPGTVSYEQYF. CDR3 coding DNA: TGCGCCAGCAGCCAAACACCCGGGACAGTTTCCTACGAGCAGTACTTC.

This clonotype was observed a handful of times. The J gene is TRBJ1-2, the V gene TRBV2, with 10 bases fitting TRBD1. The CDR3 has 13 amino acids. CDR1 and CDR2 from the germline V gene are SNHLY and FYNNEI. The V gene end was trimmed by 2 bases and the J gene end by 8 bases; junction bases not matched to a gene: 2. The CDR3 region is CASSETTGGGYTF. As DNA, the CDR3 is TGTGCCAGCAGTGAAACGACAGGGGGCGGCTACACCTTC. Combining the CDR3 with reference TRBV2 and TRBJ1-2 gives the whole variable domain EPEVTQTPSHQVTQMGQEVILRCVPISNHLYFYWYRQILGQKVEFLVSFYNNEISEKSEIFDDQFSVERPDGSNFTLKIRSTKLEDSAMYFCASSETTGGGYTFGSGTRLTVV.

This clonotype was detected many times. The chain has TRBV30 and TRBJ1-2; tentatively, D is TRBD1 (6 bases). Trimming removed 8 bases from V and 3 bases from J, with 16 bases in between. Germline lookup yields CDR1 GTSNPN and CDR2 SVGIG (reference sequence). The CDR3 runs 13 residues. The CDR3 region has the DNA TGTGCCGGACAGAGGGTTTCCCACTATGGCTACACCTTC. Protein product: CAGQRVSHYGYTF.

This clonotype has ten or more counts. J is TRBJ2-7 and V is TRBV2; D is perhaps TRBD1 or TRBD2 (6 bases each). Trimming took 6 bases from V and 2 from J, leaving 26 bases between them. The CDR3 runs 18 residues. Per the germline V gene, CDR1 is SNHLY and CDR2 is FYNNEI. DNA of the CDR3: TGTGCCAGCAGCGGAGGCCTGGGGGGCGCGAGTAACCCCTACGAGCAGTACTTC. Translating it yields CASSGGLGGASNPYEQYF.

V usage is TRBV9 and J usage is TRBJ2-5; 7 nucleotides line up with TRBD2. This CDR3 region has 17 residues. Germline V gene data show CDR1 as SGDLS and CDR2 as YYNGEE. Unmatched junction bases numbered 14, after V lost 4 bases and J lost 2 bases. As DNA, the CDR3 is TGTGCCAGCAGCAGTAGTAGTGGTTGGGGGGGACAAGAGACCCAGTACTTC. This translates into CASSSSSGWGGQETQYF.

This clonotype was counted ten times or more. One end of the junction fails to match germline, which may point to a read error. The V gene is TRBV20-1, the J gene TRBJ1-1; TRBD1 agrees at 7 bases. The germline V gene encodes CDR1 DFQATT and CDR2 SNEGSKA (reference sequence). This CDR3 region has 14 residues. CDR3 coding DNA: TGCAGTGCTAGGAAGGGACAGCAGAACACTGAAGCTCTCTTT. It codes for CSARKGQQNTEALF.

This clonotype was seen ten or more times. The chain couples TRBV29-1 to TRBJ1-1; D is possibly TRBD1 (5 bases). V dropped 3 bases and J dropped 4 bases, with 12 bases sitting between them. Looked up from germline, CDR1 is SQVTM and CDR2 is ANQGSEA. The CDR3 consists of 13 residues. In DNA form, the CDR3 reads TGCAGCGTTGATGGGGGGAGCGGCACTGAAGCTTTCTTT. Amino acid sequence: CSVDGGSGTEAFF.

This clonotype was picked up many times. J is TRBJ2-2 and V is TRBV11-1, with D possibly matching TRBD1 (6 bases). In germline, CDR1 is SGHAT, CDR2 FQDESV (reference sequence). Trimming shortened V by 4 bases and J by 4 bases, and 7 bases separated the two germline ends. This CDR3 spans 13 amino acids. Here the CDR3 reads CASSSTGTGELFF. The DNA for the CDR3 is TGTGCCAGCAGCTCGACAGGCACCGGGGAGCTGTTTTTT.